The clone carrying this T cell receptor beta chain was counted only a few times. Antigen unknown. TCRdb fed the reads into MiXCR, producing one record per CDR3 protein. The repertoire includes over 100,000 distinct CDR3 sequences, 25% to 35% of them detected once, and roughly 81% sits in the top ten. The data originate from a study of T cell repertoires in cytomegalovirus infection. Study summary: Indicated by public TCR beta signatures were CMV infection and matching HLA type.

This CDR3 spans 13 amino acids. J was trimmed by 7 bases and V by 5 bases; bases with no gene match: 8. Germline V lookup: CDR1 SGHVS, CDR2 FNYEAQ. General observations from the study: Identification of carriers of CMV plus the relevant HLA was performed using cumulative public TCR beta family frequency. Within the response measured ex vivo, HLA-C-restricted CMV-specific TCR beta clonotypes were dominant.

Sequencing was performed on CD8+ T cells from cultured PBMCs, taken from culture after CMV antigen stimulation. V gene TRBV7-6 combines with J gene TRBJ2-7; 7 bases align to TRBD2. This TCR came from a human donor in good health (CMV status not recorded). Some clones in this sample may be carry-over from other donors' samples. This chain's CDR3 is CASSASLAAEQYF. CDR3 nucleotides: TGTGCCAGCAGCGCCTCCCTAGCGGCGGAGCAGTACTTC.